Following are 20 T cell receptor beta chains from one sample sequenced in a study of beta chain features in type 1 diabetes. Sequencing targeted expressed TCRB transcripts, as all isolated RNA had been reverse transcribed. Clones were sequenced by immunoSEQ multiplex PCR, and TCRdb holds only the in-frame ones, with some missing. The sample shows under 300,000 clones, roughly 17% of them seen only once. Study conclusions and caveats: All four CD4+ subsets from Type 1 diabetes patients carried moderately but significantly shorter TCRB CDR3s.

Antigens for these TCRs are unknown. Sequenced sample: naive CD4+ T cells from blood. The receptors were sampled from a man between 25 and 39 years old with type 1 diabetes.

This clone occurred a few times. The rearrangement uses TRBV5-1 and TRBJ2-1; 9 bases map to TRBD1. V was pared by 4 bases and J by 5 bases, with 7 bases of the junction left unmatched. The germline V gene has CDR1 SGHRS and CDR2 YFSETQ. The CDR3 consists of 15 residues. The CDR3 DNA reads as TGCGCCAGCAGCGCCGGGACAGGGCCACACAATGAGCAGTTCTTC. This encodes CASSAGTGPHNEQFF.

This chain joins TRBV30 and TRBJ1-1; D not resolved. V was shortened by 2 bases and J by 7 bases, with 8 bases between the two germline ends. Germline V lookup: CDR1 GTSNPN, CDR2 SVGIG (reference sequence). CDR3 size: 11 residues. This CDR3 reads CAWSPLYEAFF. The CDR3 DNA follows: TGTGCCTGGAGTCCTCTTTATGAAGCTTTCTTT.

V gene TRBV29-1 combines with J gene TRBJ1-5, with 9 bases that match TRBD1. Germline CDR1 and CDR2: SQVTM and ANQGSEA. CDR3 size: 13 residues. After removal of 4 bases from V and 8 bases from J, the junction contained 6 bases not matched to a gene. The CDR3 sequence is CSVGGQGLEPQHF. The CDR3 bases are TGCAGCGTTGGGGGACAGGGCCTTGAGCCCCAGCATTTT.

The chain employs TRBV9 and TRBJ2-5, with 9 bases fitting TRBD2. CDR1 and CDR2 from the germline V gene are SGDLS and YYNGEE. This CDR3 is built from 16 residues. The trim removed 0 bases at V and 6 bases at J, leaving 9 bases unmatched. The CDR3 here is CASSVVSGSGKKTQYF. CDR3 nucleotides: TGTGCCAGCAGCGTAGTTAGCGGGAGCGGAAAGAAGACCCAGTACTTC.

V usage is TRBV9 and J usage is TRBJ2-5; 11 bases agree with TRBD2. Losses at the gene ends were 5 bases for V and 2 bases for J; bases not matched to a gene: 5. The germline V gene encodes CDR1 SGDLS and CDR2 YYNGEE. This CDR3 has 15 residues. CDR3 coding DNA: TGTGCCAGCAGGTATGGGACTAGCGGACAAGAGACCCAGTACTTC. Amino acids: CASRYGTSGQETQYF.

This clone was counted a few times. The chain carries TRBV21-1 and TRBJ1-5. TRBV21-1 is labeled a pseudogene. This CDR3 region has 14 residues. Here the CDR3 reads CASSKRHSNQPQHF. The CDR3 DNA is TGTGCCAGCAGCAAAAGGCATAGCAATCAGCCCCAGCATTTT.

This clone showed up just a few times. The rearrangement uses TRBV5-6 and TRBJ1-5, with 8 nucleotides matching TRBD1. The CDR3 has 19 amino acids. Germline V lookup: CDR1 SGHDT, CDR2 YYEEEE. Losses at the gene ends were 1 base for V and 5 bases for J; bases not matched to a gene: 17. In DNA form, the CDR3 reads TGTGCCAGCAGCTTGTGGGGCAGGACAGGGCGCGCAGTAGATCAGCCCCAGCATTTT. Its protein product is CASSLWGRTGRAVDQPQHF.

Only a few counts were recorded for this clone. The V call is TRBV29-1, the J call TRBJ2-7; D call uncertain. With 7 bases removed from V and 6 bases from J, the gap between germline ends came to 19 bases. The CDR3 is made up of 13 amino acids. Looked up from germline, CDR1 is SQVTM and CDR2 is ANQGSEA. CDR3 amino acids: CSGRLGYKGEQYF. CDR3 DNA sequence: TGCAGCGGTCGTCTAGGCTACAAGGGCGAGCAGTACTTC.

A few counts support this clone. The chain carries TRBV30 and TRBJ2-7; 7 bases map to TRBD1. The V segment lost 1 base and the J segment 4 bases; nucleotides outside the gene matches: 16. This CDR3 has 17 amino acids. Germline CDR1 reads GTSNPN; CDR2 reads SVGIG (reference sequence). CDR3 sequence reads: CAWSDRGSVLGNYEQYF. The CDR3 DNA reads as TGTGCCTGGAGTGACAGGGGAAGCGTGTTGGGCAATTACGAGCAGTACTTC. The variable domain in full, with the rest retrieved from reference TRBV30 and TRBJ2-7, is SQTIHQWPATLVQPVGSPLSLECTVEGTSNPNLYWYRQAAGRGLQLLFYSVGIGQISSEVPQNLSASRPQDRQFILSSKKLLLSDSGFYLCAWSDRGSVLGNYEQYFGPGTRLTVT.

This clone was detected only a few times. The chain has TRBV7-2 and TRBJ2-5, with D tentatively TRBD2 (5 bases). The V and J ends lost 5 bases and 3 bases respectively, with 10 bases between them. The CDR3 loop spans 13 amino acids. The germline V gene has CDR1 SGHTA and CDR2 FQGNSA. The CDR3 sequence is CASSAGGKETQYF. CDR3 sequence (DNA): TGTGCCAGCAGCGCGGGTGGGAAAGAGACCCAGTACTTC.

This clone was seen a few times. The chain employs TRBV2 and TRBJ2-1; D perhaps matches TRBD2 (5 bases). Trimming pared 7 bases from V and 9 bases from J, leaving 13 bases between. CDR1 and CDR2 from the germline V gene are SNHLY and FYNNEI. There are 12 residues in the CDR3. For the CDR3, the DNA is TGTGCCAGCAAGAGGGAGAGTGGTGAGCAGTTCTTC. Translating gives CASKRESGEQFF.

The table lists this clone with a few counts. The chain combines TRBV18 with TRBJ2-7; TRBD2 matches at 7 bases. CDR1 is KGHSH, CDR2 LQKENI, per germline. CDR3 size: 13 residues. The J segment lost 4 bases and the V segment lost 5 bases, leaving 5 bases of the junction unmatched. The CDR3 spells CASSAGAIYEQYF. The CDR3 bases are TGTGCCAGCTCAGCGGGAGCTATATACGAGCAGTACTTC.

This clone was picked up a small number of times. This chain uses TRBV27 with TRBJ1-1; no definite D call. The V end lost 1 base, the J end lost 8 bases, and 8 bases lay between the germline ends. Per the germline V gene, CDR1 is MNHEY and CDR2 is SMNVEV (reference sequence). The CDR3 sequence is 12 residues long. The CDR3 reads CASSLLGGEAFF. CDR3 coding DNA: TGTGCCAGCAGTTTATTGGGAGGCGAAGCTTTCTTT.

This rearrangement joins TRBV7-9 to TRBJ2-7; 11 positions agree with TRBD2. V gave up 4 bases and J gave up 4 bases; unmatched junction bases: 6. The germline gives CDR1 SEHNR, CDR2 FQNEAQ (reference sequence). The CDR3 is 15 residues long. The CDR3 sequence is CASSSRGTSGYEQYF. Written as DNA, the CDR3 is TGTGCCAGCAGCTCCCGCGGGACTAGCGGATACGAGCAGTACTTC.

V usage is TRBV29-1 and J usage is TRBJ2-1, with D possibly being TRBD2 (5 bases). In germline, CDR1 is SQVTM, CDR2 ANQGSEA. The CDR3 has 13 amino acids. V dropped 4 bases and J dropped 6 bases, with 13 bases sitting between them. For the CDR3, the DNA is TGCAGCGTTGGCCTCGGGATCTCCAATGAGCAGTTCTTC. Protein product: CSVGLGISNEQFF.

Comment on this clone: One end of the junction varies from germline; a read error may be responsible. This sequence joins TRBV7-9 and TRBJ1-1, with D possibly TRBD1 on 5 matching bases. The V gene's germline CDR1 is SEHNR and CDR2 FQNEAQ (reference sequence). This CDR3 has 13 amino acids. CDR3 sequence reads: CASSLAGITEAFF. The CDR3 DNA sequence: TGTGCCAGCAGCCTAGCAGGGATCACTGAAGCTTTCTTT.

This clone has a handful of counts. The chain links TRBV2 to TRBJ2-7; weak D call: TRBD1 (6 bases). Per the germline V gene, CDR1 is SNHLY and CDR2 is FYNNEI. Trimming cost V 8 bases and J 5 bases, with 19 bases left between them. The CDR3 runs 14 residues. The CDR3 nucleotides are TGTGCCAGCTCCCCCGAACCACAGGGTGACGAGCAGTACTTC. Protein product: CASSPEPQGDEQYF.

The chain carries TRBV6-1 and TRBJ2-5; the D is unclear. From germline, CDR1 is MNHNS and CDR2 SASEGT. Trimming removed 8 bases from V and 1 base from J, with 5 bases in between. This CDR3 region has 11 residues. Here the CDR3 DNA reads TGTGCCAGCGGGATCCAAGAGACCCAGTACTTC. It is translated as CASGIQETQYF.

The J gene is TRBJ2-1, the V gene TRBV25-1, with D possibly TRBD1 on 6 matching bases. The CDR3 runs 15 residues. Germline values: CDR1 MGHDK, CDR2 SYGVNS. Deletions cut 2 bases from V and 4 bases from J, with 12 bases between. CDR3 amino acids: CASSEPRDTYNEQFF. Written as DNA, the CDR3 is TGTGCCAGCAGTGAACCTCGGGACACATACAATGAGCAGTTCTTC. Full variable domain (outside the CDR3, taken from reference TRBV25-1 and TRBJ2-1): EADIYQTPRYLVIGTGKKITLECSQTMGHDKMYWYQQDPGMELHLIHYSYGVNSTEKGDLSSESTVSRIRTEHFPLTLESARPSHTSQYLCASSEPRDTYNEQFFGPGTRLTVL.

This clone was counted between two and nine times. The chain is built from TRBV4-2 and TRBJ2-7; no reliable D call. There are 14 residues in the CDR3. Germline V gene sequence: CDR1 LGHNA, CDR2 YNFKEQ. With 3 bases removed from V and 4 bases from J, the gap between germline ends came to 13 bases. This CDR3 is CASSQEIGAYEQYF. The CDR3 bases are TGTGCCAGCAGCCAGGAGATAGGAGCGTACGAGCAGTACTTC.